A selection of T cell receptor beta chains follows, all from one sample in a study of cytomegalovirus exposure and HLA in healthy donors. Sequencing used immunoSEQ multiplex PCR; TCRdb keeps in-frame clones, though not all of them. In the table there are about 180,000 clones, approximately 79% of which are singletons. Specimen: PBMCs. These receptor sequences come from a woman between 35 and 50 years old in good health and CMV-seronegative. The CDR3 runs from the conserved cysteine through the conserved F or W. D genes are given only for firm matches. The size field is filled for only some rows; it gives once, few, many or a size class.

>NA|NA|TRBV7-9|TRBJ2-1
TGTGCCAGTAGCCGAAGCGGGTACTCCTACAATGAGCAGTTCTTC
CASSRSGYSYNEQFF
>NA|TRBD2|TRBV4-2|TRBJ2-3
TGTGCCAGCAGCCAAGAGGGAGGGGGCGGGAGGGCCACAGATACGCAGTATTTT
CASSQEGGGGRATDTQYF
>NA|TRBD2|TRBV4-1|TRBJ2-3
TGCGCCAGCAGCCAAAATTTGGGACTAGCGGGAGGGGCGGGAGATACGCAGTATTTT
CASSQNLGLAGGAGDTQYF
>few|TRBD1|TRBV5-6|TRBJ1-1
TGTGCCAGCAGCTTGAGGGGGCCCATCGTCAAAGCTTTCTTT
CASSLRGPIVKAFF
>NA|TRBD1|TRBV27|TRBJ2-5
TGTGCCAGCAGTCCGCAGGGACAGGCCAAAGAGACCCAGTACTTC
CASSPQGQAKETQYF
>few|NA|TRBV14|TRBJ2-7
TGTGCCAGCAGCCAGGTTATACTCTACGAGCAGTACTTC
CASSQVILYEQYF
>NA|NA|TRBV7-6|TRBJ2-2
TGTGCCAGCAGACTCCGGGACTTTGCGAACACCGGGGAGCTGTTTTTT
CASRLRDFANTGELFF
>NA|TRBD1|TRBV5-1|TRBJ1-2
TGCGCCAGCAGCTCGGGCGGGACAGGGGTTTTCGGCTACACCTTC
CASSSGGTGVFGYTF
>NA|NA|TRBV10-2|TRBJ2-3
TGCGCCAGCAGTCACCTCGGACCCGGGGGGCCAACAGATACGCAGTATTTT
CASSHLGPGGPTDTQYF
>NA|TRBD2|TRBV7-2|TRBJ2-3
TGTGCCAGCAGCTTAAGGCGGGAGGACCCTTCCCGCACAGATACGCAGTATTTT
CASSLRREDPSRTDTQYF
>NA|NA|TRBV5-1|TRBJ2-7
TGCGCCAGCAGCTTGGCCCACCCTGGTAATTGGGGCAACGAGCAGTACTTC
CASSLAHPGNWGNEQYF
>NA|TRBD1|TRBV28|TRBJ2-7
TGTGCCAGCAGTGGTCCCGGGACAGGGTCCTACGAGCAGTACTTC
CASSGPGTGSYEQYF
>NA|TRBD1|TRBV28|TRBJ2-7
TGTGCCAGCACCGGACAGGGACCCTACGAGCAGTACTTC
CASTGQGPYEQYF
>NA|NA|TRBV11-2|TRBJ1-1
TGTGCCAGCAGCGTAAGACAGATGAACACTGAAGCTTTCTTT
CASSVRQMNTEAFF
>few|TRBD1|TRBV19|TRBJ2-1
TGTGCCAGTAGTATTGGGGGGACAGGGGCCTACAATGAGCAGTTCTTC
CASSIGGTGAYNEQFF
>NA|TRBD1|TRBV5-5|TRBJ1-1
TGTGCCAGCAGCTTTACTATACAGGGGGCTTTCACTGAAGCTTTCTTT
CASSFTIQGAFTEAFF
>NA|NA|TRBV7-2|TRBJ2-3
TGTGCCAGCAGCCGGACAACAGATACGCAGTATTTT
CASSRTTDTQYF
>NA|NA|TRBV6-1|TRBJ2-4
TGTGCCAGCGGGGCCGCCTTAGGTCAGTACTTC
CASGAALGQYF
>NA|NA|TRBV29-1|TRBJ1-1
TGCAGCCTGGGCGGGGGGAACACTGAAGCTTTCTTT
CSLGGGNTEAFF
>NA|TRBD1|TRBV13|TRBJ1-2
TGTGCCAGCAGCTTAAGGGGTGGGGCAGGGGGCAGCTATGGCTACACCTTC
CASSLRGGAGGSYGYTF
>NA|NA|TRBV27|TRBJ1-6
TGTGCCAGCAGCGCCCAGGGCGGCCCCCTCCACTTT
CASSAQGGPLHF
>NA|NA|TRBV11-2|TRBJ1-1
TGTGCCAGCAGCCTCGACAGTTTTAACACTGAAGCTTTCTTT
CASSLDSFNTEAFF
>NA|TRBD2|TRBV7-6|TRBJ2-7
TGTGCCAGCAGCTTGAGGGAGGGCTACGAGCAGTACTTC
CASSLREGYEQYF
>once|NA|TRBV6-5|TRBJ1-1
TGTGCCAGCAGTTATAGCTCAATGAACACTGAAGCTTTCTTT
CASSYSSMNTEAFF
>NA|NA|TRBV7-9|TRBJ2-7
TGTGCCAGCAGCGAACAGATCAACGAGCAGTACTTC
CASSEQINEQYF
>NA|TRBD1|TRBV30|TRBJ1-2
TGTGCCTGGAGTTTGGGGACAGTTAACCCGCTCCTATTGTCCTTC
CAWSLGTVNPLLLSF
>few|TRBD2|TRBV6-5|TRBJ2-1
TGTGCCAGCAGTGAAACTAGCGGATACAATGAGCAGTTCTTC
CASSETSGYNEQFF
>NA|NA|TRBV30|TRBJ1-4
TGTGCCAGTACGGGGGTTAATAATGAAAAACTGTTTTTT
CASTGVNNEKLFF
>NA|TRBD1|TRBV30|TRBJ1-1
TGTGCCTGGACAAAAAACCAGGGGGCAAGGTACACTGAAGCTTTCTTT
CAWTKNQGARYTEAFF